Following are 20 T cell receptor beta chains from one sample sequenced in a study of shared clonotypes between healthy human individuals. Assay: immunoSEQ multiplex PCR; the TCRdb copy retains only in-frame clones and omits some. The sample carries over a million clones, roughly 97% recorded once. The material sequenced was naive CD4+ T cells sorted from blood. As for subset: CD45RA+ positively selected. The source of these receptors is a man aged 30 to 45 in good health.

This chain joins TRBV5-1 and TRBJ2-5; D unresolved. The germline V gene has CDR1 SGHRS and CDR2 YFSETQ. V lost 0 bases, J lost 1 base, and 7 bases lay in between. The CDR3 is 14 residues long. The CDR3 region is CASSLVWTQETQYF. The CDR3, as DNA: TGCGCCAGCAGCTTGGTGTGGACCCAAGAGACCCAGTACTTC. Using reference TRBV5-1 and TRBJ2-5 for the parts outside the CDR3, the full variable domain is KAGVTQTPRYLIKTRGQQVTLSCSPISGHRSVSWYQQTPGQGLQFLFEYFSETQRNKGNFPGRFSGRQFSNSRSEMNVSTLELGDSALYLCASSLVWTQETQYFGPGTRLLVL.

The chain employs TRBV5-4 and TRBJ2-2; D is unclear. V was pared by 0 bases and J by 3 bases, with 12 bases between. CDR3 size: 16 residues. Germline CDR1 SGHNT, CDR2 YYREEE (reference sequence). As DNA, the CDR3 is TGTGCCAGCAGCTTGGGGCTACCAACTGACACCGGGGAGCTGTTTTTT. Its protein is CASSLGLPTDTGELFF.

This clone was detected only once. V is TRBV6-1 and J is TRBJ2-7; TRBD1 might be the D (5 bases). This CDR3 spans 15 amino acids. The germline V gene has CDR1 MNHNS and CDR2 SASEGT. V dropped 5 bases and J dropped 4 bases, with 18 bases sitting between them. The DNA for the CDR3 is TGTGCCAGCAGTTCCCTGACAGCTGCTTTTTACGAGCAGTACTTC. Its protein is CASSSLTAAFYEQYF.

V gene TRBV15 combines with J gene TRBJ2-1, with 11 bases aligning to TRBD2. Unmatched junction bases numbered 9, after V lost 5 bases and J lost 3 bases. CDR3 length equals 17 residues. CDR1 is LNHNV, CDR2 YYDKDF, per germline (reference sequence). The CDR3 DNA reads TGTGCCACCAGCGGGAGATCAGGACTAGCGGGCTACAATGAGCAGTTCTTC. Translating it yields CATSGRSGLAGYNEQFF.

This chain connects TRBV18 to TRBJ2-1; 7 nucleotides match TRBD1. V was pared by 7 bases and J by 5 bases, with 17 bases of the junction left unmatched. The CDR3 loop spans 17 amino acids. CDR1 is KGHSH, CDR2 LQKENI, per germline. The CDR3 nucleotides read TGTGCCAGCTACTCGACAGGGCGAGGGGGCAGGAACAATGAGCAGTTCTTC. Amino acid sequence: CASYSTGRGGRNNEQFF.

This chain links TRBV18 with TRBJ1-1; TRBD1 aligns across 7 bases. The CDR3 has 12 amino acids. J was trimmed by 11 bases and V by 3 bases; bases with no gene match: 6. The germline CDR1 and CDR2 sequences are KGHSH and LQKENI. The CDR3 protein is CASSPEDRVAFF. The CDR3 DNA is TGTGCCAGCTCACCCGAAGACAGGGTCGCTTTCTTT.

This chain connects TRBV6-5 to TRBJ2-4; a possible D gene is TRBD2 (6 bases). The CDR3 sequence is 12 residues long. CDR1 is MNHEY and CDR2 is SVGAGI in the germline V gene. V was shortened by 8 bases and J by 5 bases, with 10 bases between the two germline ends. In nucleotides, the CDR3 is TGTGCCAGCTGGGAGGTGGAAAACATTCAGTACTTC. Protein sequence: CASWEVENIQYF.

The chain is built from TRBV19 and TRBJ2-3; possibly TRBD2 for D (5 bases). Trimming took off 4 bases at V and 5 bases at J, with 13 bases between the two ends. There are 14 residues in the CDR3. Germline CDR1 is LNHDA and CDR2 is SQIVND (reference sequence). This chain's CDR3 is CASSKGWAGDTQYF. CDR3 bases: TGTGCCAGTAGTAAGGGCTGGGCGGGAGATACGCAGTATTTT.

This clone has only one observation. The chain uses TRBV1 and TRBJ1-4. TRBV1 is given as a pseudogene. CDR3 length: 22 amino acids. Written as DNA, the CDR3 is TGCACCAGCAGCCAATTTGAAGGGGGGGGGCGAAGAGGCCCTCTCAGAGGTGAAAAACTGTTTTTT. Amino acid sequence: CTSSQFEGGGRRGPLRGEKLFF.

This chain joins TRBV5-4 and TRBJ2-7; TRBD2 matches at 13 bases. V shed 4 bases and J 7 bases; nucleotides not matched to a gene: 14. This CDR3 is built from 17 residues. The germline V gene has CDR1 SGHNT and CDR2 YYREEE (reference sequence). The CDR3 DNA reads TGTGCCAGCAGCAGTAAATCTGGGGGGACTAGCGGGAAGGAGCAGTACTTC. Protein: CASSSKSGGTSGKEQYF.

The chain joins TRBV6-5 to TRBJ2-7; the D is unclear. V was trimmed by 7 bases and J by 1 base, leaving 8 bases between them. Germline V CDR1 and CDR2: MNHEY, SVGAGI. The CDR3 sequence is 12 residues long. CDR3 region: CASTTSSYEQYF. CDR3 bases: TGTGCCAGCACCACCTCATCCTACGAGCAGTACTTC.

V and J are TRBV9 and TRBJ2-3; TRBD2 agrees at 9 bases. Germline CDR1 reads SGDLS; CDR2 reads YYNGEE. The CDR3 consists of 16 residues. V dropped 3 bases and J dropped 6; count of bases not matched to a gene: 11. The CDR3 here is CASSEGPGLAGDTQYF. The CDR3 DNA sequence: TGTGCCAGCAGCGAGGGACCGGGACTAGCCGGGGATACGCAGTATTTT.

The chain combines TRBV5-1 with TRBJ1-1, with no clear D. The CDR3 contains 13 residues. The germline gives CDR1 SGHRS, CDR2 YFSETQ. Deletions cut 4 bases from V and 4 bases from J, with 11 bases between. In nucleotides, the CDR3 is TGCGCCAGCAGCACCGAAAGTGTCACTGAAGCTTTCTTT. Translating it yields CASSTESVTEAFF.

Here the CDR3 DNA reads TGCGCCAGCAGTCTTATGCCGGGACTAGCGGCCTACGAGCAGTACTTC. Its translation: CASSLMPGLAAYEQYF. The chain joins TRBV5-1 to TRBJ2-7, with 11 bases identical to TRBD2. Trimming took 5 bases from V and 2 from J; bases not matched to a gene: 9. CDR1 SGHRS and CDR2 YFSETQ come from the germline V gene. The CDR3 consists of 16 residues.

This chain uses TRBV28 with TRBJ1-3; D gene unclear. There are 14 residues in the CDR3. Per the germline V gene, CDR1 is MDHEN and CDR2 is SYDVKM. V lost 2 bases and J lost 7, with 12 bases in between. The CDR3 DNA follows: TGTGCCAGCAGTTTAGTGGGGATGGGCAACACCATATATTTT. Translation gives CASSLVGMGNTIYF. The variable domain in full, completed from reference TRBV28 and TRBJ1-3, reads DVKVTQSSRYLVKRTGEKVFLECVQDMDHENMFWYRQDPGLGLRLIYFSYDVKMKEKGDIPEGYSVSREKKERFSLILESASTNQTSMYLCASSLVGMGNTIYFGEGSWLTVV.

The chain is built from TRBV6-1 and TRBJ2-1; D perhaps matches TRBD1 (5 bases). The length of the CDR3 is 13 residues. Trimming cost V 4 bases and J 7 bases, with 11 bases left between them. Germline-derived CDR1 and CDR2 are MNHNS and SASEGT. In nucleotides, the CDR3 is TGTGCCAGCAGTGCACAGGTAGCTAATGAGCAGTTCTTC. It translates to CASSAQVANEQFF.

The V call is TRBV5-1, the J call TRBJ2-1; 7 bases are a match to TRBD2. This CDR3 region has 14 residues. V shed 4 bases, J shed 4 bases, and the junction held 5 bases outside the gene matches. CDR1 is SGHRS, CDR2 YFSETQ, per germline. The chain's CDR3 is CASSKSGTYNEQFF. The CDR3 DNA follows: TGCGCCAGCAGCAAAAGCGGGACGTACAATGAGCAGTTCTTC.

CDR3 loop: CASSGTMDYPETQYF. The DNA for the CDR3 is TGTGCCAGCAGTGGAACTATGGACTATCCCGAGACCCAGTACTTC. The genes are TRBV25-1 and TRBJ2-5, with D maybe TRBD2 (6 bases). This CDR3 comprises 15 residues. Trimming shortened V by 4 bases and J by 5 bases, and 17 bases separated the two germline ends. Germline V gene lookup returns CDR1 MGHDK and CDR2 SYGVNS. The full variable domain, in which reference TRBV25-1 and TRBJ2-5 provide the parts outside the CDR3, is EADIYQTPRYLVIGTGKKITLECSQTMGHDKMYWYQQDPGMELHLIHYSYGVNSTEKGDLSSESTVSRIRTEHFPLTLESARPSHTSQYLCASSGTMDYPETQYFGPGTRLLVL.

The rearrangement links TRBV7-2 to TRBJ2-7; no definite D call. This CDR3 is built from 14 residues. The V end was cut by 3 bases, the J end by 5 bases, with 14 bases between. Germline CDR1 and CDR2: SGHTA and FQGNSA. The CDR3 sequence is CASSFLSPSHEQYF. The CDR3 nucleotides read TGTGCCAGCAGCTTCTTATCGCCTTCCCACGAGCAGTACTTC. Full variable domain (rest looked up from reference TRBV7-2 and TRBJ2-7): GAGVSQSPSNKVTEKGKDVELRCDPISGHTALYWYRQSLGQGLEFLIYFQGNSAPDKSGLPSDRFSAERTGGSVSTLTIQRTQQEDSAVYLCASSFLSPSHEQYFGPGTRLTVT.

The genes are TRBV5-4 and TRBJ1-3; D is unresolved. V was shortened by 0 bases and J by 4 bases, with 17 bases between the two germline ends. The germline V gene has CDR1 SGHNT and CDR2 YYREEE (reference sequence). CDR3 length: 17 residues. CDR3 amino acids: CASSLDIGVLGGNTIYF. CDR3 coding DNA: TGTGCCAGCAGCTTGGATATCGGGGTTTTAGGGGGAAACACCATATATTTT.